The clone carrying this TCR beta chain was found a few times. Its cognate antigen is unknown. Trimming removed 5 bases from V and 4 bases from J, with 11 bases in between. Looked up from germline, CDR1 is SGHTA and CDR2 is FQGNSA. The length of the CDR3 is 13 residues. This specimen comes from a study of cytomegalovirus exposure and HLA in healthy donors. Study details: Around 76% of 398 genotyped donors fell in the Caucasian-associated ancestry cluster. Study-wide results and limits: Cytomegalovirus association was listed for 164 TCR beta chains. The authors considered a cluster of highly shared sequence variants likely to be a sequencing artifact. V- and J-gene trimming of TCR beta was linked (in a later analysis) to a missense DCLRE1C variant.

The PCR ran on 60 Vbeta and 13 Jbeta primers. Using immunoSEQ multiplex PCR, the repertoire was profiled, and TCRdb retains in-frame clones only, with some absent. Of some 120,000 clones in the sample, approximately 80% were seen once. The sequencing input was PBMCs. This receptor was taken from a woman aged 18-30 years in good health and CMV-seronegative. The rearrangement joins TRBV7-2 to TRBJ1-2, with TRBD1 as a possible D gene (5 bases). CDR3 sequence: CASSPSGGYGYTF. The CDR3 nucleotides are TGTGCCAGCAGCCCCTCCGGGGGCTATGGCTACACCTTC. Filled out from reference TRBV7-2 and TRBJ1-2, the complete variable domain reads GAGVSQSPSNKVTEKGKDVELRCDPISGHTALYWYRQSLGQGLEFLIYFQGNSAPDKSGLPSDRFSAERTGGSVSTLTIQRTQQEDSAVYLCASSPSGGYGYTFGSGTRLTVV.